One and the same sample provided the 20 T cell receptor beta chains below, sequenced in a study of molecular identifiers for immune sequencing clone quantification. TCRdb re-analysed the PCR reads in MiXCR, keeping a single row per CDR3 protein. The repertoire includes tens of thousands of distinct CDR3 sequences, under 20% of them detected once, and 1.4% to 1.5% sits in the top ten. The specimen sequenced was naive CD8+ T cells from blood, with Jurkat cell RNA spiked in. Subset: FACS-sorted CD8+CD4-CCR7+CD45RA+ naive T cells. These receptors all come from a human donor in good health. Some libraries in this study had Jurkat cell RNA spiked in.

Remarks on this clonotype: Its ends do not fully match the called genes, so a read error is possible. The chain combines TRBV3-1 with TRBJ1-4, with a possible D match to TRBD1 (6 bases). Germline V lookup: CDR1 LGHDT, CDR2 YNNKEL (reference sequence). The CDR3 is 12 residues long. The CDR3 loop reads CVSSRGAEKLFF. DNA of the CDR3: TGTGTCAGCAGCCGGGGGGCCGAAAAACTGTTTTTT.

In nucleotides, the CDR3 is TGTGCCAGCAGCCAAGATCTAGACGGACGACCCTACGAGCAGTACTTC. Translating it yields CASSQDLDGRPYEQYF. The chain has TRBV14 and TRBJ2-7; D is unclear. Germline CDR1 and CDR2: SGHDN and FVKESK. The CDR3 is 16 residues long. The V and J ends lost 0 bases and 2 bases respectively, with 14 bases between them.

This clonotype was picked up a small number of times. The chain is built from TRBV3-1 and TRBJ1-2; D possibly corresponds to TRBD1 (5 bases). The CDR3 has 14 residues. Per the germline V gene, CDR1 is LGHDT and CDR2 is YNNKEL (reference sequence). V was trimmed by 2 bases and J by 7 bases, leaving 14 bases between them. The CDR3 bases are TGTGCCAGCAGCCAAAAGTGGGGGGATTCTGGCTACACCTTC. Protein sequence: CASSQKWGDSGYTF.

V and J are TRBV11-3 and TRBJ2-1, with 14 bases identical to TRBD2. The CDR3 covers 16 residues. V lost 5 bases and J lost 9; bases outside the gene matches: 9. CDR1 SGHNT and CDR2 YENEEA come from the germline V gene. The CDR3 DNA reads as TGTGCCAGCAGCCTCTCCGGGACTAGCGGGAGTACTGAGCAGTTCTTC. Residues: CASSLSGTSGSTEQFF.

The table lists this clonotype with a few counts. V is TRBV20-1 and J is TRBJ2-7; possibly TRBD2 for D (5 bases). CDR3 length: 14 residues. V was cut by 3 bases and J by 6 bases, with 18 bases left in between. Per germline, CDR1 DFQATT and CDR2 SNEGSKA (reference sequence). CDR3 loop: CSASLASPVSEQYF. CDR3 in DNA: TGCAGTGCTAGTCTGGCTAGCCCTGTTTCCGAGCAGTACTTC.

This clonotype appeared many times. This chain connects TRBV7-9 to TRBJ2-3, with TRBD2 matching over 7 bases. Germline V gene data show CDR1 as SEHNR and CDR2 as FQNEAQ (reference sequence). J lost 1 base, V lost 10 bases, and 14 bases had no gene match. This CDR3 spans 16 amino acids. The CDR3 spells CATRHGRDYRTDTQYF. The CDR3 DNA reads TGTGCCACCAGACACGGTAGGGACTACCGCACAGATACGCAGTATTTT.

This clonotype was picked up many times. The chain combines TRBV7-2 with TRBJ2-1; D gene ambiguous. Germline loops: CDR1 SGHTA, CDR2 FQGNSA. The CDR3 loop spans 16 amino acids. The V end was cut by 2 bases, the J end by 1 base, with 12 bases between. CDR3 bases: TGTGCCAGCAGCTTACTCTGGGCTAGTTCCTACAATGAGCAGTTCTTC. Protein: CASSLLWASSYNEQFF.

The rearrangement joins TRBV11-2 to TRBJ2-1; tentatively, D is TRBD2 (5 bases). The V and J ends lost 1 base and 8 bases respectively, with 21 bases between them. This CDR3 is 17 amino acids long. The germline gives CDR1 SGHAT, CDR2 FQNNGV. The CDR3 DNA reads TGTGCCAGCAGCTTAGTAGTGGTAGCGAGAGTTATCTATGAGCAGTTCTTC. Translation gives CASSLVVVARVIYEQFF. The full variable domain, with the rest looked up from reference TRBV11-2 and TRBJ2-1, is EAGVAQSPRYKIIEKRQSVAFWCNPISGHATLYWYQQILGQGPKLLIQFQNNGVVDDSQLPKDRFSAERLKGVDSTLKIQPAKLEDSAVYLCASSLVVVARVIYEQFFGPGTRLTVL.

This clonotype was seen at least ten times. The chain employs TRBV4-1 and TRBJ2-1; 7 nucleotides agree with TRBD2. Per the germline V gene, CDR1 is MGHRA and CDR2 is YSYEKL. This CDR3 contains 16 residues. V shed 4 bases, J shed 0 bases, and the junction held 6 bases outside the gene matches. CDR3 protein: CASSPQSSGSYNEQFF. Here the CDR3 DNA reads TGCGCCAGCAGCCCGCAGTCTAGCGGCTCCTACAATGAGCAGTTCTTC.

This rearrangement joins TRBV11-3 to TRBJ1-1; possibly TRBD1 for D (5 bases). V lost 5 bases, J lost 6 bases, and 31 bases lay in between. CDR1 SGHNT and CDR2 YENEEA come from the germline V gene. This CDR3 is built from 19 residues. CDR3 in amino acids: CASSQTVGGWRFENPEAFF. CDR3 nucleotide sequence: TGTGCCAGCAGCCAGACTGTTGGGGGGTGGCGGTTCGAAAACCCTGAAGCTTTCTTT.

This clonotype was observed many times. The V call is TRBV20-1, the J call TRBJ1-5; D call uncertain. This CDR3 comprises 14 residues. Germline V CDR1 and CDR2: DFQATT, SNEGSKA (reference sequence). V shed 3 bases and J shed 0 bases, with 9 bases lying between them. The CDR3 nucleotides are TGCAGTGCTAGCAAGTTGAATAGCAATCAGCCCCAGCATTTT. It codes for CSASKLNSNQPQHF.

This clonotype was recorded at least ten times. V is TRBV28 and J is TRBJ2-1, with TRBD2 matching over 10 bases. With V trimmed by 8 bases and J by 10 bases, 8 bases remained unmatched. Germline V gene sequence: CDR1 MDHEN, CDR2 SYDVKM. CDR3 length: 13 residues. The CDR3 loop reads CASAAGLATEQFF. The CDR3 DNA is TGTGCCAGCGCAGCGGGACTAGCGACCGAGCAGTTCTTC.

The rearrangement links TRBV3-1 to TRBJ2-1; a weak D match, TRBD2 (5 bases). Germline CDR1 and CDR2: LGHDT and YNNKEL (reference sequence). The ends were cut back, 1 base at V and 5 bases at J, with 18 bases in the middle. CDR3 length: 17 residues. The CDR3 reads CASSQGPGLGANNEQFF. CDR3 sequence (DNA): TGTGCCAGCAGCCAAGGGCCCGGGCTGGGAGCGAACAATGAGCAGTTCTTC.

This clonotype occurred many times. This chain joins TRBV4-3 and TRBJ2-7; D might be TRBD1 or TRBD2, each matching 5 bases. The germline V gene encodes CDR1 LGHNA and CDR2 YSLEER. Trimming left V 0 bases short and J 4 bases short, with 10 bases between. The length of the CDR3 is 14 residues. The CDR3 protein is CASSQDEGPYEQYF. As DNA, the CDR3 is TGCGCCAGCAGCCAAGATGAGGGACCGTACGAGCAGTACTTC.

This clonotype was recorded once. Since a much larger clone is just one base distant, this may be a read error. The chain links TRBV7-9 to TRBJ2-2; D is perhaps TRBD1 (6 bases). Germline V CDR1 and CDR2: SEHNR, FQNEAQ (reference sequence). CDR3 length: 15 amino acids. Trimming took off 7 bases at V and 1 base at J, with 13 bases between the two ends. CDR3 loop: CASTAPDRNTGELFF. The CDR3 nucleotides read TGTGCCAGCACCGCCCCGGACAGGAACACCGGGGAGCTGTTTTTT.

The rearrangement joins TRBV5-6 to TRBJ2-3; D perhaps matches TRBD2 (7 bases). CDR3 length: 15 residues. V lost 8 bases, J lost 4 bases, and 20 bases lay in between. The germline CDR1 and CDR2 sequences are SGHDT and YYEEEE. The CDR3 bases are TGTGCCAGTACACAGGGAGGGACGGGGGCAGATACGCAGTATTTT. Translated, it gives CASTQGGTGADTQYF.

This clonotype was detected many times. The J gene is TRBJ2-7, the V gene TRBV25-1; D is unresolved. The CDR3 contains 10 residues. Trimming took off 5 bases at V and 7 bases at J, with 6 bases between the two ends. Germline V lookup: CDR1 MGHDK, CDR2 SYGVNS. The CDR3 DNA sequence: TGTGCCAGCAGTCTTGGGGAGCAGTACTTC. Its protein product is CASSLGEQYF.

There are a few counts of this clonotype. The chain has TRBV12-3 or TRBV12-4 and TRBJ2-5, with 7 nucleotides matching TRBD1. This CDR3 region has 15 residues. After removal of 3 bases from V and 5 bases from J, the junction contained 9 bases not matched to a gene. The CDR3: CASSFLRGGEETQYF. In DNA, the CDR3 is TGTGCCAGCAGTTTTTTAAGAGGGGGCGAGGAGACCCAGTACTTC.

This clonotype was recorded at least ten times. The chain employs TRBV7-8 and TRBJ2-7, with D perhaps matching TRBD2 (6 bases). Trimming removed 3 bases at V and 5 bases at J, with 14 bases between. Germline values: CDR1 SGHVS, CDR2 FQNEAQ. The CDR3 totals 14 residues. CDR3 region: CASSFRRDHHEQYF. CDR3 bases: TGTGCCAGCAGCTTTCGGCGGGATCACCACGAGCAGTACTTC.

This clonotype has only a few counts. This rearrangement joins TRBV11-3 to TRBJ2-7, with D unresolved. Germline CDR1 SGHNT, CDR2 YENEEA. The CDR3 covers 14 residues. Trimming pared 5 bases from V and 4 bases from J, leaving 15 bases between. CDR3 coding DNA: TGTGCCAGCAGCCCAATAACGGGTCGGTACGAGCAGTACTTC. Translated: CASSPITGRYEQYF.